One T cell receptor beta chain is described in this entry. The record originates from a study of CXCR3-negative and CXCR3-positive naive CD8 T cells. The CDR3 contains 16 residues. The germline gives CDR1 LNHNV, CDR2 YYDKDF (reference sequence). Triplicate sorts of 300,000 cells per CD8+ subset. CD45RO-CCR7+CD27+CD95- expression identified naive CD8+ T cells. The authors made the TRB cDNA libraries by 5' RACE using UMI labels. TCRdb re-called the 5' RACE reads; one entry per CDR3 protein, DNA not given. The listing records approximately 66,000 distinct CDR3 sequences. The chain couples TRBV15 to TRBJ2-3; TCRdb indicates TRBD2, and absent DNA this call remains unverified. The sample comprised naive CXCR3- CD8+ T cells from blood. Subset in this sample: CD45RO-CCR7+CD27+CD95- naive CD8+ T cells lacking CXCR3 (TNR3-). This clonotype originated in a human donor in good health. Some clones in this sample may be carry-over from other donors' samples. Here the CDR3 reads CATSTPPLAGGDTQYF.